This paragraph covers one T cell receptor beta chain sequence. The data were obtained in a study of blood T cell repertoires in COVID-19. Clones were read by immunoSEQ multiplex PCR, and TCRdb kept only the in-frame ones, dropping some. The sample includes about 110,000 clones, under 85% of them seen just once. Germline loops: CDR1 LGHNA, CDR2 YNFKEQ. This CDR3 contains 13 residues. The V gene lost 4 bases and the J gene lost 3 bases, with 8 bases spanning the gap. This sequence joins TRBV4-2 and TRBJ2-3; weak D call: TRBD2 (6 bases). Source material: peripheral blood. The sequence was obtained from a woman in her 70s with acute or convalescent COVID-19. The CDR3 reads CASSPSETDTQYF. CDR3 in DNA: TGTGCCAGCAGCCCTAGCGAAACAGATACGCAGTATTTT.